What follows describes a single TCR beta chain. No antigen is known for it. This entry is derived from a study of T-cell memory formation after mild COVID-19. As for the study in general: Across donors, TCR clusters were largely donor specific.

This CDR3 spans 15 amino acids. Trimming pared 7 bases from V and 0 bases from J, leaving 14 bases between. The 5'RACE method, run with constant-segment primers, produced TCR alpha and TCR beta cDNA libraries (carrying sample barcodes and UMIs). MiXCR, run by TCRdb on the 5' RACE reads, gives a single entry per CDR3 protein. The sample shows 250,000 to 350,000 distinct CDR3 sequences, just under 20% of them seen only once. General study findings and limits: Pre-infection memory contained some responding clones, which suggested that cross-reactive memory had joined. CD4/CD8 balance held among clones contracting day 15 to 85, and later expanders leaned CD4+.

This TCR was recovered from a man between 18 and 29 years old who had mild COVID-19 (a few samples of this study predate the infection). Cell type and time point are not known. The sample was PBMCs or a T cell subset sorted from them (not recorded which). The chain employs TRBV12-3 or TRBV12-4 and TRBJ2-3; a weak D match, TRBD2 (7 bases). The CDR3 region is CASTHSGGSTDTQYF. CDR3 nucleotide sequence: TGTGCCAGCACTCACTCGGGGGGCAGCACAGATACGCAGTATTTT.